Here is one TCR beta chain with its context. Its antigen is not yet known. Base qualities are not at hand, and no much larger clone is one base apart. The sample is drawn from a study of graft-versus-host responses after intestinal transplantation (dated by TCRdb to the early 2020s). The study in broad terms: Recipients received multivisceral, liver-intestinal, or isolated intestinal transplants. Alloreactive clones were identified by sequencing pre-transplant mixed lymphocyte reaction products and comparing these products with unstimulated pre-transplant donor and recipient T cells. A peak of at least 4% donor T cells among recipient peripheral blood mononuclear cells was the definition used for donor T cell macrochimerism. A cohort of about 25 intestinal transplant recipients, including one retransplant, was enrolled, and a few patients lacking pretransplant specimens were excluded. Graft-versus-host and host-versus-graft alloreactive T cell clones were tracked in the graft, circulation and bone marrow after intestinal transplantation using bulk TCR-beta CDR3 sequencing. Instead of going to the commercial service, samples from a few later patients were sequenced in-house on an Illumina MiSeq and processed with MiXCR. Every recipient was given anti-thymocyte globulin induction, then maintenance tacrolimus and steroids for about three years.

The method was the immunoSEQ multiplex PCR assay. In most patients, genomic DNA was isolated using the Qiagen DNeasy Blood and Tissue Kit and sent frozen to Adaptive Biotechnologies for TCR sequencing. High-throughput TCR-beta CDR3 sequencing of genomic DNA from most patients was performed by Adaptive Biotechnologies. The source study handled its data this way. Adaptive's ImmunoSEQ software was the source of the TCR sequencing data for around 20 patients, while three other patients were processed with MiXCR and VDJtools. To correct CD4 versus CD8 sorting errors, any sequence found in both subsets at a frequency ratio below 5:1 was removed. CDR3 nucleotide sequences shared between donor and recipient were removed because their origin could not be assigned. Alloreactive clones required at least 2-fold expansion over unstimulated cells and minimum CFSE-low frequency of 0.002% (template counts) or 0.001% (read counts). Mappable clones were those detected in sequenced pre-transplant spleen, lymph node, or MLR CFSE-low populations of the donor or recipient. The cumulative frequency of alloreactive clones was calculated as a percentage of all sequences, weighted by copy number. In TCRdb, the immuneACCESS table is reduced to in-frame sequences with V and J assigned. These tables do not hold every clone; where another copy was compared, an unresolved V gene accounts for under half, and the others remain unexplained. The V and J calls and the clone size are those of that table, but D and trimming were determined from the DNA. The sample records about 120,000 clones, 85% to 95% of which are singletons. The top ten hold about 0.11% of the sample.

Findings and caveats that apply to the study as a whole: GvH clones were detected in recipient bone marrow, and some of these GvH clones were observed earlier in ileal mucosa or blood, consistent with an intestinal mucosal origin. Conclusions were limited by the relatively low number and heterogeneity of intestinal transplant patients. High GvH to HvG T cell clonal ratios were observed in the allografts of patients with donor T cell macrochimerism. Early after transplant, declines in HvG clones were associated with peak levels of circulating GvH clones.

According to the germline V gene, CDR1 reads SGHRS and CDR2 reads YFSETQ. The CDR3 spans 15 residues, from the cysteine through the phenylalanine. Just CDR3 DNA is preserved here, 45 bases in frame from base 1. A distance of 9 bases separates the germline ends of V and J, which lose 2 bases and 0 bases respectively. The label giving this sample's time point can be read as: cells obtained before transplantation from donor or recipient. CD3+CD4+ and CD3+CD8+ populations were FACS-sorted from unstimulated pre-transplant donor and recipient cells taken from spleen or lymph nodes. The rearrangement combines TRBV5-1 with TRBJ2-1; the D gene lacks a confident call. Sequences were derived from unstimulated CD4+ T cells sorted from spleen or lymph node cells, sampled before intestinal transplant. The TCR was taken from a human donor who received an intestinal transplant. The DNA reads TGCGCCAGCAGCTTTATACAGAGCTCCTACAATGAGCAGTTCTTC. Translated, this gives CASSFIQSSYNEQFF.